Below, 10 T cell receptor beta chains from the same sample are listed, as sequenced in a study of graft-versus-host responses after intestinal transplantation. Using immunoSEQ multiplex PCR, the repertoire was profiled, and TCRdb retains in-frame clones only, with some absent. This table holds over 9,500 clones, 65% to 85% found once. The sequencing used PBMCs, collected almost 310 days after intestinal transplant. Receptor source: a human patient who received an intestinal transplant, so some T cells may come from the graft donor.

CDR3 protein: CASSFKGRGTDTQYF. The CDR3 nucleotides read TGTGCCAGCAGCTTCAAGGGCCGGGGGACAGATACGCAGTATTTT. The chain carries TRBV11-2 and TRBJ2-3, with D perhaps TRBD2 (6 bases). This CDR3 is built from 15 residues. The germline gives CDR1 SGHAT, CDR2 FQNNGV. Trimming removed 3 bases from V and 3 bases from J, with 13 bases in between.

The rearrangement uses TRBV7-9 and TRBJ2-5, with D unresolved. The J call may not be correct, given that the DNA end is closer to TRBJ2-7. CDR1 SEHNR and CDR2 FQNEAQ come from the germline V gene (reference sequence). CDR3 length: 14 amino acids. The CDR3 DNA is TGTGCCAGCAGCCCTATAAAGGTCAGACACGAGCAGTACTTC. Protein: CASSPIKVRHEQYF.

V gene TRBV19 combines with J gene TRBJ2-7; D possibly corresponds to TRBD1 (7 bases). The CDR3 is 14 residues long. Trimming cost V 5 bases and J 4 bases, with 15 bases left between them. The germline CDR1 and CDR2 sequences are LNHDA and SQIVND (reference sequence). CDR3 nucleotide sequence: TGTGCCAGTAGTCCCGCAGCAGGGGGGTACGAGCAGTACTTC. Encoded protein: CASSPAAGGYEQYF.

The chain links TRBV28 to TRBJ1-2, with D uncertain. Germline V gene lookup returns CDR1 MDHEN and CDR2 SYDVKM. V was pared by 5 bases and J by 4 bases, with 11 bases between. This CDR3 comprises 13 residues. For the CDR3, the DNA is TGTGCCAGCAGTGAACCCGGCGGCTATGGCTACACCTTC. Residues: CASSEPGGYGYTF.

V usage is TRBV13 and J usage is TRBJ2-5; D is ambiguous. Germline lookup yields CDR1 PRHDT and CDR2 FYEKMQ (reference sequence). V was cut by 4 bases and J by 0 bases, with 0 bases left in between. This CDR3 region has 11 residues. The CDR3 region is CASSYQETQYF. For the CDR3, the DNA is TGTGCCAGCAGCTACCAAGAGACCCAGTACTTC.

CDR3 sequence (DNA): TGTGCCAGCAGTCCTACGAGGGGGGTTGTAGATGGCTACACCTTC. Amino acids: CASSPTRGVVDGYTF. This sequence joins TRBV7-3 and TRBJ1-2; possibly TRBD1 for D (6 bases). The ends were cut back, 6 bases at V and 6 bases at J, with 20 bases in the middle. The CDR3 is 15 residues long. Germline CDR1 reads SGHTA; CDR2 reads FQGTGA.

This chain uses TRBV28 with TRBJ2-7; 7 bases line up with TRBD1. Germline V gene lookup returns CDR1 MDHEN and CDR2 SYDVKM. Trimming cost V 7 bases and J 2 bases; bases outside gene matches: 8. The CDR3 has 14 residues. The CDR3 DNA is TGTGCCAGCAAATATTCCGGGACAGCCTACGAGCAGTACTTC. Protein sequence: CASKYSGTAYEQYF.

The gene calls are TRBV9 and TRBJ2-7, with TRBD2 matching over 8 bases. CDR3 length: 15 residues. Germline CDR1 SGDLS, CDR2 YYNGEE. V dropped 2 bases and J dropped 0; count of bases not matched to a gene: 4. CDR3 amino acids: CASSVTGGNSYEQYF. The CDR3 nucleotides read TGTGCCAGCAGCGTCACGGGGGGGAACTCCTACGAGCAGTACTTC.

The chain links TRBV9 to TRBJ1-2; 10 bases are shared with TRBD1. This CDR3 comprises 18 residues. The V segment lost 0 bases and the J segment 8 bases; nucleotides outside the gene matches: 16. The germline V gene has CDR1 SGDLS and CDR2 YYNGEE. The CDR3 DNA is TGTGCCAGCAGCGTAGGAGAGAGGGCGAGACAGGGGGCGTCCGGCTACACCTTC. Translation gives CASSVGERARQGASGYTF.

This chain connects TRBV7-3 to TRBJ2-1, with TRBD2 matching 7 bases. CDR3 length: 13 amino acids. V shed 6 bases, J shed 7 bases, and the junction held 6 bases outside the gene matches. In germline, CDR1 is SGHTA, CDR2 FQGTGA. CDR3 sequence reads: CASSLSGGNEQFF. The CDR3 DNA sequence: TGTGCCAGCAGTTTGTCCGGGGGGAATGAGCAGTTCTTC.